The T cell receptor beta chain described here comes from a study of post-analysis software for immune sequencing data. This CDR3 region has 15 residues. The junction had 8 bases not matched to a gene; V was cut back by 4 bases and J by 3 bases. CDR1 and CDR2 (germline): MDHEN, SYDVKM. The study's findings and limits: Those samples that were prepared in the same batch co-clustered strongly by F measure. Patients used a few TRBV segments, including TRBV5-6, TRBV5-1 and TRBV20-1, more often than controls. Those with multiple sclerosis, the patient group, showed significantly lower normalized Chao1 diversity than controls.

Carried by the TCR beta cDNA libraries were unique molecular identifiers. cDNA molecules numbering about 480,000 came from approximately 0.91 to 9.4 million T cells. MiXCR was run by TCRdb on the PCR reads, yielding one entry per CDR3 protein. In the table there are about 460,000 distinct CDR3 sequences, 45% of which are singletons. Note on this clonotype: Its antigen is still unknown.

This sequence was found in a girl between 5 and 17 years old with multiple sclerosis. Specimen: blood. The rearrangement uses TRBV28 and TRBJ2-7, with 8 bases aligning to TRBD2. The CDR3 nucleotides are TGTGCCAGCAGTTCCCCAGCGGGAGAGGGCTACGAGCAGTACTTC. Protein product: CASSSPAGEGYEQYF.